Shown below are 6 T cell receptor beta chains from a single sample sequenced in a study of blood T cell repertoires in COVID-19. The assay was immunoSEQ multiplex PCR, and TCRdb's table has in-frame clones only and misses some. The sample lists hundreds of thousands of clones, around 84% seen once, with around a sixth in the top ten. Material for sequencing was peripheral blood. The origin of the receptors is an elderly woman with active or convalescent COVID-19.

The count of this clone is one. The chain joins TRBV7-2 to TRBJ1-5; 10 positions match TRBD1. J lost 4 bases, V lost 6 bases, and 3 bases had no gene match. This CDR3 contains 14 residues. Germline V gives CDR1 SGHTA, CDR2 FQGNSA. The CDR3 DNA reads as TGTGCCAGCAGGGGACAGGGGTTAAATCAGCCCCAGCATTTT. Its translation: CASRGQGLNQPQHF.

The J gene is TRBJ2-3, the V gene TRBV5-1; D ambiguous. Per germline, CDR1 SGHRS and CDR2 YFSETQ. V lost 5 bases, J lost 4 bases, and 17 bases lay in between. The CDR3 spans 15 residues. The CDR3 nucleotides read TGCGCCAGCAGGCGTGAGTTGGTAACGGCAGATACGCAGTATTTT. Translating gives CASRRELVTADTQYF.

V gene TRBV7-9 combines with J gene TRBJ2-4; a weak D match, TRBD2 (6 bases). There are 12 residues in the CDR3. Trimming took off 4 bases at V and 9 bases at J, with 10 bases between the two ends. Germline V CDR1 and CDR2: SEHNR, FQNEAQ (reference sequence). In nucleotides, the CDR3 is TGTGCCAGCAGCTCTGGGACTTTCATTCAGTACTTC. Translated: CASSSGTFIQYF.

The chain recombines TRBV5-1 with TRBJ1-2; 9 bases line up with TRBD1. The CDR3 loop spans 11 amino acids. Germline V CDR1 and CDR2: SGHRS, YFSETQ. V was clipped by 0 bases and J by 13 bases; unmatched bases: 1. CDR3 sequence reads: CASSLDRGLTF. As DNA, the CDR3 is TGCGCCAGCAGCTTGGACAGGGGGCTCACCTTC. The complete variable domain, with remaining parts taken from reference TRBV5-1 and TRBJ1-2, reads KAGVTQTPRYLIKTRGQQVTLSCSPISGHRSVSWYQQTPGQGLQFLFEYFSETQRNKGNFPGRFSGRQFSNSRSEMNVSTLELGDSALYLCASSLDRGLTFGSGTRLTVV.

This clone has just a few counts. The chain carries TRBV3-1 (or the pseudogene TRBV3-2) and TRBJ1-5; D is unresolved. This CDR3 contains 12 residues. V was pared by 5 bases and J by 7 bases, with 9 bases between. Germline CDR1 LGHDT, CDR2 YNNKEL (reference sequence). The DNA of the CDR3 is TGTGCCAGCAGCACCCGAGGACAGCCCCAGCATTTT. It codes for CASSTRGQPQHF.

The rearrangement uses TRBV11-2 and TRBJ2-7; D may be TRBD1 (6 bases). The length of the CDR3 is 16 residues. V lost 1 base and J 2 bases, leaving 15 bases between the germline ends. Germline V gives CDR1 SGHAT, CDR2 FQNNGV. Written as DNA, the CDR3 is TGTGCCAGCAGCTTAGGGGGGACAAGGGGTACCTACGAGCAGTACTTC. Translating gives CASSLGGTRGTYEQYF.